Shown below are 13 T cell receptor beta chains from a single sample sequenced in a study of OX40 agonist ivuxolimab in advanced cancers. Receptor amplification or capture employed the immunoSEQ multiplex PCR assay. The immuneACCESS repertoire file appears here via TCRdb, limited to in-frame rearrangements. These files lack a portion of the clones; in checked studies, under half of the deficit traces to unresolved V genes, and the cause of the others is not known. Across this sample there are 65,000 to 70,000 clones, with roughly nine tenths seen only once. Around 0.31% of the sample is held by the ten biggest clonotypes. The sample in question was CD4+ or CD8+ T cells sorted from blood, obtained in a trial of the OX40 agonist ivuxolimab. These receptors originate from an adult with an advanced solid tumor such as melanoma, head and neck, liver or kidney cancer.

The CDR3 nucleotides read TGTGCCAGCAGTTACTCGGCCAGCTCAGGGCAGCCCCAGCATTTT. This sequence encodes CASSYSASSGQPQHF. The chain joins TRBV6-5 to TRBJ1-5; a possible D gene is TRBD1 (5 bases). V dropped 0 bases and J dropped 7 bases, with 13 bases sitting between them. Germline assignment: CDR1 MNHEY and CDR2 SVGAGI. This CDR3 has 15 residues.

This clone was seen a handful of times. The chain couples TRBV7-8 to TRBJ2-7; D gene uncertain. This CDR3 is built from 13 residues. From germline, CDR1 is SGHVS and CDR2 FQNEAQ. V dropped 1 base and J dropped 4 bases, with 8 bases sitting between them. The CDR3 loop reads CASSLVSFYEQYF. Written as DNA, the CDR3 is TGTGCCAGCAGCTTAGTCTCATTTTACGAGCAGTACTTC.

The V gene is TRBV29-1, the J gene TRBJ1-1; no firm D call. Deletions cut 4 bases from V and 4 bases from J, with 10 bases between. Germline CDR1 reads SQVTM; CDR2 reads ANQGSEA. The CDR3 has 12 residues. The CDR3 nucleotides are TGCAGCGTTGGGGGTTGGGGCACTGAAGCTTTCTTT. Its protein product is CSVGGWGTEAFF.

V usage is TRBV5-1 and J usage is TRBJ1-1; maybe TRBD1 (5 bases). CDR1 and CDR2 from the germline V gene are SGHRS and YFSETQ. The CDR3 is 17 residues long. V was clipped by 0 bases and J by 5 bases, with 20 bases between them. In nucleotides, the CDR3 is TGCGCCAGCAGCTTGGGAATCGGAATAGGGGTCGGAACTGAAGCTTTCTTT. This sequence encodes CASSLGIGIGVGTEAFF. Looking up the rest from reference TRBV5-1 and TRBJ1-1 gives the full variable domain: KAGVTQTPRYLIKTRGQQVTLSCSPISGHRSVSWYQQTPGQGLQFLFEYFSETQRNKGNFPGRFSGRQFSNSRSEMNVSTLELGDSALYLCASSLGIGIGVGTEAFFGQGTRLTVV.

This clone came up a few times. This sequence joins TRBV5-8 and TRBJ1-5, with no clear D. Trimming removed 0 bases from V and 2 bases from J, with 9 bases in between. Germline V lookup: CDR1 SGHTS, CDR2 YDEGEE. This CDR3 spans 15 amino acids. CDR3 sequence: CASSLAGIGNQPQHF. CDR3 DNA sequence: TGTGCCAGCAGCTTGGCCGGGATAGGCAATCAGCCCCAGCATTTT.

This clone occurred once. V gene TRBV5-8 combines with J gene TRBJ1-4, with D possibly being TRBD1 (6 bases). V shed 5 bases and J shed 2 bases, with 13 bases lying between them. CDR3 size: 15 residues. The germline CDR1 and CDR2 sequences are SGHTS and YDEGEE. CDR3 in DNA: TGTGCCAGCAGTAACTACAGGGTTACTAATGAAAAACTGTTTTTT. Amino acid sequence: CASSNYRVTNEKLFF. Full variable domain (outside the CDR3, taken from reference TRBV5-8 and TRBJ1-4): EAGVTQSPTHLIKTRGQQATLRCSPISGHTSVYWYQQALGLGLQFLLWYDEGEERNRGNFPPRFSGRQFPNYSSELNVNALELEDSALYLCASSNYRVTNEKLFFGSGTQLSVL.

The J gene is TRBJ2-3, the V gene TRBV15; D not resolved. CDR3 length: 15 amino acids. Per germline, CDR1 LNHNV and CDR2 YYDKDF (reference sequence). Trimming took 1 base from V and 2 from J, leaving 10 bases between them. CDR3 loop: CATSRADGLTDTQYF. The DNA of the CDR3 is TGTGCCACCAGCAGAGCGGATGGGCTCACAGATACGCAGTATTTT. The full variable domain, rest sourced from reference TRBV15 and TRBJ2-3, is DAMVIQNPRYQVTQFGKPVTLSCSQTLNHNVMYWYQQKSSQAPKLLFHYYDKDFNNEADTPDNFQSRRPNTSFCFLDIRSPGLGDTAMYLCATSRADGLTDTQYFGPGTRLTVL.

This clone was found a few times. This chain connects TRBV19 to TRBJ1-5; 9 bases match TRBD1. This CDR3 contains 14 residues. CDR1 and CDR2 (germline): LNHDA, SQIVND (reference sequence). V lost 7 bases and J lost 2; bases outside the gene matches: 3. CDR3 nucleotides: TGTGCCAGTACGGACAGGGGAGGCAATCAGCCCCAGCATTTT. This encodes CASTDRGGNQPQHF.

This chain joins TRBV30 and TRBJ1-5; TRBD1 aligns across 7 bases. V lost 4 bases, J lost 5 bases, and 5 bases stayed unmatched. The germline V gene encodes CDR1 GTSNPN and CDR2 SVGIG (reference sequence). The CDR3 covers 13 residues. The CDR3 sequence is CAWTSDRDQPQHF. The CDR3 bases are TGTGCCTGGACCTCCGACAGGGATCAGCCCCAGCATTTT.

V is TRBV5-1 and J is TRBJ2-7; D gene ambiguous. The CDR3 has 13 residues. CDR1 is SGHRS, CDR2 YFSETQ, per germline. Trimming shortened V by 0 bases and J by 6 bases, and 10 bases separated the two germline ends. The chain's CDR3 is CASSLGLMPEQYF. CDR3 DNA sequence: TGCGCCAGCAGCTTGGGGCTCATGCCCGAGCAGTACTTC.

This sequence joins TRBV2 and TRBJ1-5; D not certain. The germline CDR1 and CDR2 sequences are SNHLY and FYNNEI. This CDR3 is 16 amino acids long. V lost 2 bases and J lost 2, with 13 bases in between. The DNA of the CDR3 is TGTGCCAGCAGTGAAAGAAGGGTAGCGGGCAATCAGCCCCAGCATTTT. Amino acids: CASSERRVAGNQPQHF.

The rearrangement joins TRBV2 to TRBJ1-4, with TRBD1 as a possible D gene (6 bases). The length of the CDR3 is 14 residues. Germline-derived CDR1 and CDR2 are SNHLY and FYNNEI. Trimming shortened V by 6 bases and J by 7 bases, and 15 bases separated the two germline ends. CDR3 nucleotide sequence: TGTGCCAGCAGCGACAGGTACTCCGGTGAAAAACTGTTTTTT. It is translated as CASSDRYSGEKLFF.

The CDR3 nucleotides are TGTGCCAGCAGCTGGCAGGCCCGGGGTGAGACCCAGTACTTC. This translates into CASSWQARGETQYF. This chain joins TRBV7-2 and TRBJ2-5; perhaps TRBD2 as D (5 bases). The CDR3 consists of 14 residues. Germline V gives CDR1 SGHTA, CDR2 FQGNSA. The V gene lost 4 bases and the J gene lost 5 bases, with 14 bases spanning the gap.